These T cell receptor beta chains were read from a single sample in a study of cytomegalovirus exposure and HLA in healthy donors. The repertoire was sequenced with immunoSEQ multiplex PCR; TCRdb's copy has only in-frame clones and lacks some. The data contain 90,000 to 130,000 clones, roughly nine tenths of them seen just once; the ten biggest clones take up over 1.5%. Sequenced material: PBMCs. These receptors were obtained from a woman between 18 and 29 years old in good health and CMV-seronegative. CDR3s include the opening cysteine and the closing phenylalanine or tryptophan. Each record gives: V gene, J gene, CDR3 protein.

TRBV27	TRBJ2-5	CASSPPPGEQETQYF
TRBV4-1	TRBJ2-5	CASSQDQAYQETQYF
TRBV6-5	TRBJ2-2	CASSRTGGFTGELFF
TRBV7-3	TRBJ2-1	CASSSGQEYEQFF
TRBV6-5	TRBJ2-3	CASSLAGISTDTQYF
TRBV19	TRBJ1-4	CASSPRGRNNEKLFF
TRBV5-1	TRBJ1-2	CASRSYVGGVQGYTF
TRBV7-8	TRBJ2-3	CASSSPETGLPDTQYF
TRBV27	TRBJ2-3	CASSLRLAGADTQYF
TRBV18	TRBJ2-7	CASSPRLAASYEQYF
TRBV28	TRBJ1-3	CASSTGDGNTIYF
TRBV2	TRBJ2-3	CASSDGLASDTQYF
TRBV13	TRBJ2-1	CASADRIFNEQFF
TRBV4-2	TRBJ1-1	CASTIRDSNTEAFF
TRBV10-3	TRBJ2-7	CAIATLGEADYEQYF
TRBV11-2	TRBJ2-3	CASSSRADTQYF
TRBV28	TRBJ1-3	CASSLTDSSGNTIYF
TRBV5-1	TRBJ2-5	CASSLAQETQYF
TRBV29-1	TRBJ1-2	CSARDRASGGYTF
TRBV28	TRBJ2-1	CASSTVREQFF
TRBV11-2	TRBJ2-1	CASSLAGRGGPEFF
TRBV6-1	TRBJ1-5	CASSVKGQGYQPQHF
TRBV28	TRBJ1-2	CASSSGQDYGYTF
TRBV12-5	TRBJ2-4	CASGSGRVAGGTKNIQYF
TRBV6-6	TRBJ2-7	CATRQGGISEQYF
TRBV5-1	TRBJ2-3	CASSLRPLAGADTDTQYF
TRBV7-8	TRBJ2-7	CASSQAGGPNEQYF
TRBV7-6	TRBJ2-5	CASSSRDRESQETQYF
TRBV28	TRBJ2-5	CASNWDRGEETQYF
TRBV18	TRBJ2-2	CASSPPAGKTTGELFF
TRBV10-1	TRBJ1-3	CAIWDRGNTIYF
TRBV11-2	TRBJ2-1	CASSLGAGVNEQFF
TRBV7-2	TRBJ2-7	CASSRPGTSSYEQYF